Listed below are T cell receptor beta chains from one sample, sequenced in a study of early T cells in non-severe SARS-CoV-2 infection. From the 5' RACE reads, TCRdb called clonotypes with MiXCR, one entry per CDR3 protein. The sample holds roughly 24,000 distinct CDR3 sequences, roughly 3.6% seen once. The sequenced material came from whole blood. All receptors come from an adult who was a healthcare worker with PCR-confirmed SARS-CoV-2 infection or an uninfected control (not recorded which). Each CDR3 is given with its conserved first and last residue. D genes are given only for firm matches. The size entry is marked missing in some rows and otherwise reads once, few, many or a size class.

TRBV11-2,many,NA,TRBJ2-3,TGTGCCAGCAGCTTATTAGGGCCTACCACAGATACGCAGTATTTT,CASSLLGPTTDTQYF
TRBV7-2,many,TRBD2,TRBJ2-2,TGTGCCAGCAGCTTAGTAGCGGGAGGCCCGTTTGATAGGAACACCGGGGAGCTGTTTTTT,CASSLVAGGPFDRNTGELFF
TRBV18,NA,TRBD1,TRBJ2-7,TGTGCCAGCTCCCAAGGGACAGGGGGGTACGAGCAGTACTTC,CASSQGTGGYEQYF
TRBV7-2,few,NA,TRBJ1-4,TGTGCCAGCAGCTTAGGGGGGGAGGATAATGAAAAACTGTTTTTT,CASSLGGEDNEKLFF
TRBV29-1,few,NA,TRBJ1-2,TGCAGCGTTGAAGATGAGTCGATGGACTATGGCTACACCTTC,CSVEDESMDYGYTF
TRBV7-2,many,NA,TRBJ2-7,TGTGCCAGCAGCTTAGAGCTACGTAACGAGCAGTACTTC,CASSLELRNEQYF
TRBV7-9,many,NA,TRBJ2-1,TGTGCCAGCAGCCCTGCACGGGTTCTTGATGAGCAGTTCTTC,CASSPARVLDEQFF
TRBV11-2,many,NA,TRBJ1-1,TGTGCCAGCAGCTTAGATAATATCCCGAACACTGAAGCTTTCTTT,CASSLDNIPNTEAFF
TRBV7-7,many,NA,TRBJ2-7,TGTGCTAGCAGCTTAGAAGGGGGCGAGCAGTACTTC,CASSLEGGEQYF
TRBV29-1,many,NA,TRBJ2-7,TGCAGCGTTGCCCTCCTTGATAACTACGAGCAGTACTTC,CSVALLDNYEQYF